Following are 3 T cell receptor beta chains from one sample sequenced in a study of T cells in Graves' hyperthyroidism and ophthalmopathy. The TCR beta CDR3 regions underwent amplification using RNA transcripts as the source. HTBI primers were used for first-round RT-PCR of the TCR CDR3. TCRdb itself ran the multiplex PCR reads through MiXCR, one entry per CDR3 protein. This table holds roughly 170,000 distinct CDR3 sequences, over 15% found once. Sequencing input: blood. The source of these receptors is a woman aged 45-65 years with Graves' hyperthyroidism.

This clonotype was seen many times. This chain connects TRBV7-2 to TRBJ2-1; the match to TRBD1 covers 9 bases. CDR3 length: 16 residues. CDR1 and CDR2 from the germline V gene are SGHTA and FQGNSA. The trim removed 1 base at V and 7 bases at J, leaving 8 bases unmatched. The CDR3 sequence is CASSLVRDRERNEQFF. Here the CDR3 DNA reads TGTGCCAGCAGCTTAGTCCGGGACAGGGAGAGGAATGAGCAGTTCTTC.

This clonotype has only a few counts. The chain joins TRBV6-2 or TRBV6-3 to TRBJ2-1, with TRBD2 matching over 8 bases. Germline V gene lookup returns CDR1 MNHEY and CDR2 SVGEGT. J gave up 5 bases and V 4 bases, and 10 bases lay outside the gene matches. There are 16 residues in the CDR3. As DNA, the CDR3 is TGTGCCAGCAGTTTCCACTTCGGGGGGGCTGACAATGAGCAGTTCTTC. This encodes CASSFHFGGADNEQFF.

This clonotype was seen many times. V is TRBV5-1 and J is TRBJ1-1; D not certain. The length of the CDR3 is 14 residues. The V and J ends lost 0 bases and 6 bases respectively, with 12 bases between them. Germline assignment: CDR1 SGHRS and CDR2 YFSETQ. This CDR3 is CASSLGLSGSEAFF. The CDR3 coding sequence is TGCGCCAGCAGCTTGGGTCTATCAGGTTCTGAAGCTTTCTTT.